This T cell receptor beta chain was profiled in a study of CD8 T cells in Susac syndrome. Random hexamers were used to reverse transcribe roughly 0.5 to 1 ug of RNA. TCRdb re-derived calls from the immunoSEQ multiplex PCR reads in MiXCR, one entry per CDR3 protein. The table lists 300,000 to 350,000 distinct CDR3 sequences, about 91% of them singletons, with 0.065% in the top ten. The CDR3 covers 15 residues. Trimming removed 3 bases from V and 3 bases from J, with 13 bases in between. Germline CDR1 reads KGHSH; CDR2 reads LQKENI. This receptor was identified in a human donor with multiple sclerosis. The sequencing input was CD4+ T cells from PBMCs. V usage is TRBV18 and J usage is TRBJ2-3, with D perhaps being TRBD1 or TRBD2 (5 bases each). The CDR3 DNA reads TGTGCCAGCTCACCCCGGGGCCCAGGGACAGATACGCAGTATTTT. It is translated as CASSPRGPGTDTQYF.